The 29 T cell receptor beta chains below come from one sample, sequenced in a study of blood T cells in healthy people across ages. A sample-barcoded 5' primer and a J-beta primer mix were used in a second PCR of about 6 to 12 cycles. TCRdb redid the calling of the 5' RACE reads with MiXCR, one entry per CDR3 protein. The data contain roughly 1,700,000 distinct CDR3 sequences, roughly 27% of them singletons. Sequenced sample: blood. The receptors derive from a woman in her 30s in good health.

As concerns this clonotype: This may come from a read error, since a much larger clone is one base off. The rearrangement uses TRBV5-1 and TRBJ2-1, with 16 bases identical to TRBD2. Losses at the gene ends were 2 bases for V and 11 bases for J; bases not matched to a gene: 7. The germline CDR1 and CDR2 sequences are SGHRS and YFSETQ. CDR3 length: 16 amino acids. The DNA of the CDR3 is TGCGCCAGCAGCTTACCGGGACTAGCGGGAGGGAGTAAGCAGTTCTTC. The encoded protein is CASSLPGLAGGSKQFF.

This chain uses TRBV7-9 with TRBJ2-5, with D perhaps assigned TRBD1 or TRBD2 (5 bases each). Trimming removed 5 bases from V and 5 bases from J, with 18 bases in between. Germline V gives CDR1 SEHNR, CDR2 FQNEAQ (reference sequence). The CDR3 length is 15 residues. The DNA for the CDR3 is TGTGCCAGCAGCACCCGGGGCCCAACTGGGGAGACCCAGTACTTC. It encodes CASSTRGPTGETQYF.

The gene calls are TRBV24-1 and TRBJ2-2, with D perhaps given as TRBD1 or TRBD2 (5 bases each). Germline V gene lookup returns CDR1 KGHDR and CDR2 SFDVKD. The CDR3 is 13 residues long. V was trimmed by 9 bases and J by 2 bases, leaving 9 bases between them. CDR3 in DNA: TGTGCCACCGAGGGGCCTAACACCGGGGAGCTGTTTTTT. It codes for CATEGPNTGELFF.

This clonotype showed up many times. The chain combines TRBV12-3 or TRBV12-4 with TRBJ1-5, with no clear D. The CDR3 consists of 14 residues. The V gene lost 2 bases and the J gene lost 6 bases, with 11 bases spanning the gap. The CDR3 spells CASSLKGPGQPQHF. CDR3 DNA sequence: TGTGCCAGCAGTTTAAAGGGCCCGGGTCAGCCCCAGCATTTT.

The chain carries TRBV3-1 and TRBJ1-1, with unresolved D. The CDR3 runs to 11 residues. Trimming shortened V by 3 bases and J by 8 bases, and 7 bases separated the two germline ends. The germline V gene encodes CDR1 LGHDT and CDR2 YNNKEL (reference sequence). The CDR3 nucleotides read TGTGCCAGCAGCCACGCCCAGGAAGCTTTCTTT. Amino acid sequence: CASSHAQEAFF.

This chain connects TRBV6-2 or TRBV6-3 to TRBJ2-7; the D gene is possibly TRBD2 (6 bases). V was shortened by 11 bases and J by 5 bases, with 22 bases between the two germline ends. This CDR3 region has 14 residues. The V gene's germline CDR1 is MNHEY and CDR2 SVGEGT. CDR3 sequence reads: CASRYGGEPNEQYF. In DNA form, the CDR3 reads TGTGCCTCCCGGTATGGCGGGGAGCCTAACGAGCAGTACTTC.

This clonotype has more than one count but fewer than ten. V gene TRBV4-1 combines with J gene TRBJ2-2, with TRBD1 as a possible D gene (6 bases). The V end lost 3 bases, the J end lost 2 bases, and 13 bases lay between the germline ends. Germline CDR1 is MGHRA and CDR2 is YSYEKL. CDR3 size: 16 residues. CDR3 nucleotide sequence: TGCGCCAGCAGCCACGCCGGGACACCTAACACCGGGGAGCTGTTTTTT. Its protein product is CASSHAGTPNTGELFF.

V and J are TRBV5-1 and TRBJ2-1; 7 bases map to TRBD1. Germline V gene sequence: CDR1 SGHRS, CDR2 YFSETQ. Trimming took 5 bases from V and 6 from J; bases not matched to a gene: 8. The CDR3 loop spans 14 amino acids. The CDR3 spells CASSAGSGGNEQFF. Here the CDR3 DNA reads TGCGCCAGCAGTGCAGGGTCAGGGGGCAATGAGCAGTTCTTC.

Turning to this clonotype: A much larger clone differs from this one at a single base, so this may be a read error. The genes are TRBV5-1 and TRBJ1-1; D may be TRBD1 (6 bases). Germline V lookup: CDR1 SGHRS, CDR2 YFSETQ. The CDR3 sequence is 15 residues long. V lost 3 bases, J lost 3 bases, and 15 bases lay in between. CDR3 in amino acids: CASSSGTSVDTEAFF. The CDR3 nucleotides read TGCGCCAGCAGCTCGGGGACAAGCGTAGACACTGAAGCTTTCTTT.

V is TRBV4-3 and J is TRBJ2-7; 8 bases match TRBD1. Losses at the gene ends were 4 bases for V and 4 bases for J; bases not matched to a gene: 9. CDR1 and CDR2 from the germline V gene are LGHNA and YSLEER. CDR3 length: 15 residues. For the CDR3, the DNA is TGCGCCAGCAGCCGAACGGACAGGGTAGGGTACGAGCAGTACTTC. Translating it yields CASSRTDRVGYEQYF.

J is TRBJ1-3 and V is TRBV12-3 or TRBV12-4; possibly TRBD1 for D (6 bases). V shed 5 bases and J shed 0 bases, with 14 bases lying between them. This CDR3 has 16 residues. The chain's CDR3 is CASSNSGTLSGNTIYF. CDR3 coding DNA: TGTGCCAGCAGTAACTCAGGGACACTCTCTGGAAACACCATATATTTT.

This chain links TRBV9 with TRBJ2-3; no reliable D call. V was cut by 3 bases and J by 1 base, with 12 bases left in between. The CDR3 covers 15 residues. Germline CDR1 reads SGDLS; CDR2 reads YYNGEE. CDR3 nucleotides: TGTGCCAGCAGCGGACTCTCATTAGGCACAGATACGCAGTATTTT. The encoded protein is CASSGLSLGTDTQYF.

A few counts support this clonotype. CDR3 coding DNA: TGTGCCAGCAGCCCCCCTACCGGGGACCAAGAGACCCAGTACTTC. This gives the protein CASSPPTGDQETQYF. The chain employs TRBV12-3 or TRBV12-4 and TRBJ2-5, with a weak D call TRBD2 (5 bases). V lost 6 bases to trimming and J lost 0 bases, with 14 bases between them. The CDR3 length is 15 residues.

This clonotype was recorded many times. In nucleotides, the CDR3 is TGCAGCGTTCACTTGGACAGTTGGCAGTACTTC. This gives the protein CSVHLDSWQYF. V and J are TRBV29-1 and TRBJ2-7; tentative D call: TRBD1 (6 bases). The CDR3 has 11 residues. Germline V gene data show CDR1 as SQVTM and CDR2 as ANQGSEA. V lost 5 bases and J 9 bases, leaving 14 bases between the germline ends.

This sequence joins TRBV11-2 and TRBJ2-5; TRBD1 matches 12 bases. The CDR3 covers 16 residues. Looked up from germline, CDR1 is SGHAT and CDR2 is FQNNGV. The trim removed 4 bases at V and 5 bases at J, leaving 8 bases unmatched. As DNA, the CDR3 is TGTGCCAGCAGCTCGAACTCCGGGACAGGGGGCGAGACCCAGTACTTC. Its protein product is CASSSNSGTGGETQYF.

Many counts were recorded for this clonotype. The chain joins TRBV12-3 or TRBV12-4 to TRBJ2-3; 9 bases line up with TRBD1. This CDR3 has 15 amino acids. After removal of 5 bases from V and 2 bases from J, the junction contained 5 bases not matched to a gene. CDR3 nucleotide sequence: TGTGCCAGCAGTCGACGACAGGGGGTCACAGATACGCAGTATTTT. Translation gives CASSRRQGVTDTQYF.

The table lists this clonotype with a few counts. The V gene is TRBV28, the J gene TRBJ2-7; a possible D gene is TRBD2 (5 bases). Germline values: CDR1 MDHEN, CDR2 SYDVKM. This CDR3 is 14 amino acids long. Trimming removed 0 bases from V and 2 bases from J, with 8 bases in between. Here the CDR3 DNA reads TGTGCCAGCAGTTTATGGTCGGGGACCTACGAGCAGTACTTC. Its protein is CASSLWSGTYEQYF.

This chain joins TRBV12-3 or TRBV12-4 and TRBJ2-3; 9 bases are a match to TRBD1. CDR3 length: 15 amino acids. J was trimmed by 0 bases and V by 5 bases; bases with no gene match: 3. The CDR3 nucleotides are TGTGCCAGCAGTCGGACAGGGGATAGCACAGATACGCAGTATTTT. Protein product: CASSRTGDSTDTQYF.

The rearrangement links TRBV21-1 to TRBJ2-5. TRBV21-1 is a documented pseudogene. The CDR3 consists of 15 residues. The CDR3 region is CASSKVRSEKETQYF. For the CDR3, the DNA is TGTGCCAGCAGCAAAGTTCGGTCAGAGAAAGAGACCCAGTACTTC.

The CDR3 is CAINQGRGNTEAFF. In DNA, the CDR3 is TGTGCCATCAATCAGGGGCGAGGGAACACTGAAGCTTTCTTT. The V gene is TRBV10-3, the J gene TRBJ1-1, with TRBD1 as a possible D gene (6 bases). In germline, CDR1 is ENHRY, CDR2 SYGVKD. The length of the CDR3 is 14 residues. The germline V and J ends were trimmed by 7 bases and 1 base, with 13 bases remaining between them.

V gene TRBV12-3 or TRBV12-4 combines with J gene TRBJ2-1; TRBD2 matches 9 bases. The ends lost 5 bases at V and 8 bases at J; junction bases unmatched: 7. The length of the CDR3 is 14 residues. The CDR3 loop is CASSDYSGSDEQFF. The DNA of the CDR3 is TGTGCCAGCAGTGACTATAGCGGGAGCGATGAGCAGTTCTTC.

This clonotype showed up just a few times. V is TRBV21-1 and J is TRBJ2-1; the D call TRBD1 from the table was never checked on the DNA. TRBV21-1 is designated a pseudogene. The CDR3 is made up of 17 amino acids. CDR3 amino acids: CASRLITPGQGLNEQFF. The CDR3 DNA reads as TGTGCCAGTCGTCTTATTACGCCGGGACAGGGTCTGAATGAGCAGTTCTTC.

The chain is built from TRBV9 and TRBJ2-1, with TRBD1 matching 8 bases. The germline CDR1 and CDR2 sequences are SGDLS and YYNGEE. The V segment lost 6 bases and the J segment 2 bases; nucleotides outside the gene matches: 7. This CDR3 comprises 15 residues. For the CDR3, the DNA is TGTGCCAGCACCGCAGGGGGCTTCACCTACAATGAGCAGTTCTTC. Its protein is CASTAGGFTYNEQFF.

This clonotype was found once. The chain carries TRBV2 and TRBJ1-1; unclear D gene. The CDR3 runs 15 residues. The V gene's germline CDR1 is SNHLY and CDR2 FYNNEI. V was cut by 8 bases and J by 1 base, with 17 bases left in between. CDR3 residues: CASRGVRTANTEAFF. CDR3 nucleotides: TGTGCCAGCCGCGGTGTAAGAACAGCGAACACTGAAGCTTTCTTT.

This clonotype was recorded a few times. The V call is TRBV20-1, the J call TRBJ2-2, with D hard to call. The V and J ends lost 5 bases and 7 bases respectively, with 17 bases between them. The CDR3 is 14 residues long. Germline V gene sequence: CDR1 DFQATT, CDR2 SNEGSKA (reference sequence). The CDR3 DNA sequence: TGCAGTGCTTCCTCCCGTTTTAGGAACGGGGAGCTGTTTTTT. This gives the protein CSASSRFRNGELFF.

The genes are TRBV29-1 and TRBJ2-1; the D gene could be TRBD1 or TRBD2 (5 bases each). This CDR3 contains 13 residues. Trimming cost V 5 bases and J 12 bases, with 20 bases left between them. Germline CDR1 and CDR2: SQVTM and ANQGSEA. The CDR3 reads CSVSSGTDGVQFF. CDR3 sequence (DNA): TGCAGCGTTAGCTCAGGGACGGACGGCGTGCAGTTCTTC.

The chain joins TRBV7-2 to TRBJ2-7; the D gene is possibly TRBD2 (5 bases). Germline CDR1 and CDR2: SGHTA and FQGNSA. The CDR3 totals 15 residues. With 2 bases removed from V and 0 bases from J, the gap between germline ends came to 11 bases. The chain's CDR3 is CASSLWVASSYEQYF. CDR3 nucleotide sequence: TGTGCCAGCAGCTTATGGGTAGCGAGCTCCTACGAGCAGTACTTC.

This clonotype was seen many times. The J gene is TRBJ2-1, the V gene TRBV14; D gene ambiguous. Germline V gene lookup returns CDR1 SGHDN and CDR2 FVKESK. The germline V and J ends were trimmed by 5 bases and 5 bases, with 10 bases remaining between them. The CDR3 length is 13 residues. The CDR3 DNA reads TGTGCCAGCAGCACAGTACTTGACAATGAGCAGTTCTTC. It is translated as CASSTVLDNEQFF.

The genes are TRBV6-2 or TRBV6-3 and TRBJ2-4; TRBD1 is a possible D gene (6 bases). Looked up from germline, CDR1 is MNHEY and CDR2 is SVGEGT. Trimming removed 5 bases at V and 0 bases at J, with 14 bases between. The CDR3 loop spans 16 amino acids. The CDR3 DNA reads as TGTGCCAGCAGTGTTTTCGGACAGCTAGCCAAAAACATTCAGTACTTC. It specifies CASSVFGQLAKNIQYF.